These T cell receptor beta chains were read from a single sample in a study of human T cells and chemical hapten exposure. TCRdb reanalysed the RACE reads using MiXCR and keeps one entry per CDR3 protein. In the table there are tens of thousands of distinct CDR3 sequences, 3% to 3.5% of which are singletons. Here the sequenced sample was whole blood, taken in connection with sensitization to the hapten diphenylcyclopropenone (DPC). These receptors were obtained from a man aged 40-49 years with alopecia areata. Some clones in this sample may be carry-over from other donors' samples. Both conserved end residues are part of each CDR3. The D gene is left open where the match is weak. Not all rows give a size; the values are once, few, many and, for expanded clones, a class.

j_gene: TRBJ2-3
abundance: many
d_gene: .
v_gene: TRBV7-8
CDR3aa: CASSPLTSPDTQYF
CDR3nt: TGTGCCAGCAGCCCCTTAACTAGCCCAGATACGCAGTATTTT

j_gene: TRBJ1-1
abundance: .
d_gene: TRBD1
v_gene: TRBV7-9
CDR3aa: CASSRDRGTEAFF
CDR3nt: TGTGCCAGCAGCCGAGACAGGGGCACTGAAGCTTTCTTT

j_gene: TRBJ1-2
abundance: many
d_gene: .
v_gene: TRBV11-2
CDR3aa: CASSSLLGRDGYTF
CDR3nt: TGTGCCAGCAGCTCACTCCTCGGAAGGGATGGCTACACCTTC

j_gene: TRBJ2-7
abundance: few
d_gene: .
v_gene: TRBV19
CDR3aa: CASSIYRDSYEQYF
CDR3nt: TGTGCCAGTAGTATATATAGGGATTCCTACGAGCAGTACTTC

j_gene: TRBJ1-4
abundance: few
d_gene: .
v_gene: TRBV12-3/TRBV12-4
CDR3aa: CASSPLWGRNEKLFF
CDR3nt: TGTGCCAGCAGCCCTCTGTGGGGGCGGAATGAAAAACTGTTTTTT

j_gene: TRBJ1-1
abundance: many
d_gene: .
v_gene: TRBV5-1
CDR3aa: CASRFEAYEGTQNTEAFF
CDR3nt: TGCGCCAGCAGGTTTGAGGCTTATGAGGGGACCCAGAACACTGAAGCTTTCTTT

j_gene: TRBJ2-3
abundance: many
d_gene: .
v_gene: TRBV19
CDR3aa: CASNGLGATTDTQYF
CDR3nt: TGTGCCAGTAATGGCCTTGGGGCTACCACAGATACGCAGTATTTT

j_gene: TRBJ2-3
abundance: few
d_gene: .
v_gene: TRBV12-3/TRBV12-4
CDR3aa: CASSPLETPDTQYF
CDR3nt: TGTGCCAGCAGTCCACTAGAGACTCCAGATACGCAGTATTTT

j_gene: TRBJ1-5
abundance: many
d_gene: TRBD1
v_gene: TRBV6-1
CDR3aa: CASGWTGGNQPQHF
CDR3nt: TGTGCCAGCGGTTGGACAGGGGGTAATCAGCCCCAGCATTTT

j_gene: TRBJ1-1
abundance: many
d_gene: .
v_gene: TRBV7-2
CDR3aa: CASSQLTWAANTEAFF
CDR3nt: TGTGCCAGCAGCCAGCTTACATGGGCGGCGAACACTGAAGCTTTCTTT

j_gene: TRBJ2-1
abundance: many
d_gene: .
v_gene: TRBV2
CDR3aa: CANSPRGNEQFF
CDR3nt: TGTGCCAACTCCCCTAGGGGGAATGAGCAGTTCTTC

j_gene: TRBJ2-2
abundance: many
d_gene: .
v_gene: TRBV9
CDR3aa: CASSVLAGTVTGELFF
CDR3nt: TGTGCCAGCAGCGTACTGGCGGGAACGGTCACCGGGGAGCTGTTTTTT

j_gene: TRBJ2-5
abundance: many
d_gene: TRBD2
v_gene: TRBV20-1
CDR3aa: CSANPLTSGQEETQYF
CDR3nt: TGCAGTGCTAATCCCCTGACTAGCGGACAAGAAGAGACCCAGTACTTC

j_gene: TRBJ1-4
abundance: many
d_gene: .
v_gene: TRBV21-1
CDR3aa: CASSIQGSGKEKLFF
CDR3nt: TGTGCCAGCAGCATACAGGGTTCAGGAAAAGAAAAACTGTTTTTT

j_gene: TRBJ1-6
abundance: few
d_gene: TRBD1
v_gene: TRBV20-1
CDR3aa: CSARPPGQNSPLHF
CDR3nt: TGCAGTGCTAGACCTCCGGGACAGAATTCACCCCTCCACTTT

j_gene: TRBJ2-7
abundance: many
d_gene: TRBD2
v_gene: TRBV27
CDR3aa: CASRIGLAGGLYF
CDR3nt: TGTGCCAGCCGAATAGGACTAGCGGGAGGTTTGTACTTC

j_gene: TRBJ2-3
abundance: many
d_gene: .
v_gene: TRBV4-3
CDR3aa: CASSQGMGTDTQYF
CDR3nt: TGCGCCAGCAGCCAAGGAATGGGCACAGATACGCAGTATTTT

j_gene: TRBJ1-3
abundance: few
d_gene: TRBD1
v_gene: TRBV27
CDR3aa: CASSLSGTGKNTIYF
CDR3nt: TGTGCCAGCAGTTTATCAGGGACAGGGAAAAACACCATATATTTT

j_gene: TRBJ1-4
abundance: many
d_gene: .
v_gene: TRBV4-2
CDR3aa: CASSQGGLGTLGEKLFF
CDR3nt: TGTGCCAGCAGCCAAGGAGGTCTAGGGACCCTAGGGGAAAAACTGTTTTTT

j_gene: TRBJ2-4
abundance: many
d_gene: TRBD2
v_gene: TRBV12-3/TRBV12-4
CDR3aa: CASSLLAGAKNIQYF
CDR3nt: TGTGCCAGCAGTTTACTAGCGGGAGCCAAAAACATTCAGTACTTC

j_gene: TRBJ1-4
abundance: many
d_gene: .
v_gene: TRBV7-9
CDR3aa: CASSRDSLDEKLFF
CDR3nt: TGTGCCAGCAGCCGTGACAGCTTGGATGAAAAACTGTTTTTT

j_gene: TRBJ2-1
abundance: many
d_gene: .
v_gene: TRBV7-2
CDR3aa: CASSPGRGSYNEQFF
CDR3nt: TGTGCCAGCAGCCCAGGGAGAGGGTCCTACAATGAGCAGTTCTTC

j_gene: TRBJ2-7
abundance: many
d_gene: .
v_gene: TRBV7-2
CDR3aa: CASSFGLGAYEQYF
CDR3nt: TGTGCCAGCAGCTTTGGGCTAGGGGCCTACGAGCAGTACTTC

j_gene: TRBJ1-1
abundance: .
d_gene: TRBD1
v_gene: TRBV5-5
CDR3aa: CASSYRQTGISNTEAFF
CDR3nt: TGTGCCAGCAGTTATCGCCAGACAGGGATCTCGAACACTGAAGCTTTCTTT

j_gene: TRBJ1-2
abundance: many
d_gene: .
v_gene: TRBV3-1
CDR3aa: CASSQVNRARYGYTF
CDR3nt: TGTGCCAGCAGCCAAGTAAACAGGGCCCGCTATGGCTACACCTTC

j_gene: TRBJ1-1
abundance: few
d_gene: .
v_gene: TRBV28
CDR3aa: CASSLLGSTEAFF
CDR3nt: TGTGCCAGCAGTTTATTGGGGAGCACTGAAGCTTTCTTT

j_gene: TRBJ2-6
abundance: many
d_gene: .
v_gene: TRBV3-1
CDR3aa: CASSPNPGAAGANVLTF
CDR3nt: TGTGCCAGCAGCCCTAACCCGGGGGCGGCAGGGGCCAACGTCCTGACTTTC

j_gene: TRBJ2-1
abundance: many
d_gene: TRBD2
v_gene: TRBV25-1
CDR3aa: CASSLYGAGTAYNEQFF
CDR3nt: TGTGCCAGCAGTCTCTACGGAGCGGGAACTGCCTACAATGAGCAGTTCTTC

j_gene: TRBJ2-7
abundance: .
d_gene: TRBD2
v_gene: TRBV20-1
CDR3aa: CSASLRSGVSYEQYF
CDR3nt: TGCAGTGCTAGTTTGAGGAGCGGGGTTTCCTACGAGCAGTACTTC

j_gene: TRBJ2-3
abundance: many
d_gene: TRBD2
v_gene: TRBV7-2
CDR3aa: CASSLATLAGGPQDTQYF
CDR3nt: TGTGCCAGCAGCTTAGCCACACTAGCGGGAGGGCCTCAAGATACGCAGTATTTT

j_gene: TRBJ2-3
abundance: many
d_gene: .
v_gene: TRBV27
CDR3aa: CASSLQVGGGADTQYF
CDR3nt: TGTGCCAGCAGTTTACAGGTCGGGGGAGGAGCAGATACGCAGTATTTT

j_gene: TRBJ1-1
abundance: few
d_gene: .
v_gene: TRBV10-2
CDR3aa: CASSSLTGRAEAFF
CDR3nt: TGCGCCAGCAGCTCCCTAACAGGGAGGGCTGAAGCTTTCTTT